This T cell receptor beta chain was identified during a study of OX40 agonist ivuxolimab in advanced cancers. Overall study: Each dose-escalation patient presented with hepatocellular carcinoma, melanoma, renal cell or head and neck cancer. Among those treated, three patients had partial responses, one with hepatocellular carcinoma and two with cutaneous melanoma.

The CDR3 consists of 15 residues. V dropped 3 bases and J dropped 4 bases, with 15 bases sitting between them. Germline CDR1 is MNHEY and CDR2 is SVGAGI. The repertoire was sequenced with immunoSEQ multiplex PCR; TCRdb's copy has only in-frame clones and lacks some. The sample lists around 18,000 clones; less than 95% were seen once. Specimen: CD4+ or CD8+ T cells sorted from blood, collected in a trial of the OX40 agonist ivuxolimab. The J gene is TRBJ2-5, the V gene TRBV6-5; D call uncertain. The TCR was taken from an adult with an advanced solid tumor such as melanoma, head and neck, liver or kidney cancer. CDR3 in amino acids: CASSYSTASGETQYF. The CDR3 nucleotides read TGTGCCAGCAGTTATTCAACAGCATCGGGAGAGACCCAGTACTTC.